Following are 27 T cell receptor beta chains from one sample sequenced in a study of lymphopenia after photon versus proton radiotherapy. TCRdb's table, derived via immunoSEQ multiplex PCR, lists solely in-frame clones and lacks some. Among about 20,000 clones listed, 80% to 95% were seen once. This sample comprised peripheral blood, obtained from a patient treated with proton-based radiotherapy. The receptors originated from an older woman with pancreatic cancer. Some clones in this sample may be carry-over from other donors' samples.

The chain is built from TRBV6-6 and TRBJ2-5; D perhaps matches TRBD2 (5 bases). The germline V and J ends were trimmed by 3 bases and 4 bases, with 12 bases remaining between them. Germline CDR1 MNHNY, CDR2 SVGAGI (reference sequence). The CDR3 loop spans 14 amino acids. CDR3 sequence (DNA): TGTGCCAGCAGTTATTTCGGGGAGACAGAGACCCAGTACTTC. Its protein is CASSYFGETETQYF.

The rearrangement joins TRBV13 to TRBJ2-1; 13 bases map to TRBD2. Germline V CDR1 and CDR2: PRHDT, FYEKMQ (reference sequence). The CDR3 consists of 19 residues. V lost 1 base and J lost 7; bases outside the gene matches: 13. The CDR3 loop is CASSLVNVGGLAGLNEQFF. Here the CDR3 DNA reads TGTGCCAGCAGCTTAGTAAACGTGGGGGGACTAGCGGGATTGAATGAGCAGTTCTTC.

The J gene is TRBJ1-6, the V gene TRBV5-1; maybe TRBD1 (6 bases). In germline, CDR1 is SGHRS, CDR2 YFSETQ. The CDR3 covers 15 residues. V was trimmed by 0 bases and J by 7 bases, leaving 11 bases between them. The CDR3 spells CASSLGGGENSPLHF. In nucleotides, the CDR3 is TGCGCCAGCAGCTTGGGTGGGGGCGAGAATTCACCCCTCCACTTT. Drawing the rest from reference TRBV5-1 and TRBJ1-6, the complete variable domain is KAGVTQTPRYLIKTRGQQVTLSCSPISGHRSVSWYQQTPGQGLQFLFEYFSETQRNKGNFPGRFSGRQFSNSRSEMNVSTLELGDSALYLCASSLGGGENSPLHFGNGTRLTVT.

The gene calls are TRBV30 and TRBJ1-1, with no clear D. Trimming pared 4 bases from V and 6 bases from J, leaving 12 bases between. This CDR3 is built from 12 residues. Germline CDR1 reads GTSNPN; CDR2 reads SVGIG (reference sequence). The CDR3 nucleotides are TGTGCCTGGAAGCGGGGTGGACCTGAAGCTTTCTTT. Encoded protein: CAWKRGGPEAFF. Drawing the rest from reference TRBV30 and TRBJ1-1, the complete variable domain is SQTIHQWPATLVQPVGSPLSLECTVEGTSNPNLYWYRQAAGRGLQLLFYSVGIGQISSEVPQNLSASRPQDRQFILSSKKLLLSDSGFYLCAWKRGGPEAFFGQGTRLTVV.

CDR3 in amino acids: CASSLGLAGDLDEQFF. Here the CDR3 DNA reads TGTGCCAGCAGCTTAGGACTAGCGGGAGATCTGGATGAGCAGTTCTTC. This chain joins TRBV11-3 and TRBJ2-1; 12 bases are a match to TRBD2. The CDR3 contains 16 residues. V was clipped by 1 base and J by 8 bases; unmatched bases: 6. Germline CDR1 is SGHNT and CDR2 is YENEEA.

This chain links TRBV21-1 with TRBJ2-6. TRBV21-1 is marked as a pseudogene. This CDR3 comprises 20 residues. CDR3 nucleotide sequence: TGTGCCAGCAGCAAAGAGGTCGTAAGGGTGGAATCCTCTGGGGCCAACGTCCTGACTTTC. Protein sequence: CASSKEVVRVESSGANVLTF.

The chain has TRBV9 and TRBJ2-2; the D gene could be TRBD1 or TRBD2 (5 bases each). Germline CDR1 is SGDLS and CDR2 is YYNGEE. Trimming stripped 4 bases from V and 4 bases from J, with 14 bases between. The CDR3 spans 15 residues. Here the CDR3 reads CASSTDPGSTGELFF. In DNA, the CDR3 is TGTGCCAGCAGCACAGATCCAGGGAGCACCGGGGAGCTGTTTTTT.

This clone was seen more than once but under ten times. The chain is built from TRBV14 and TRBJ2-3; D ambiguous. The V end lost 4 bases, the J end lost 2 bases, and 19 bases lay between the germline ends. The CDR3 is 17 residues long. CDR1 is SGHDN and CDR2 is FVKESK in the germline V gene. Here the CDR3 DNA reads TGTGCCAGCAGCCTTGGTGAGATCCGGCTAGTCACAGATACGCAGTATTTT. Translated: CASSLGEIRLVTDTQYF.

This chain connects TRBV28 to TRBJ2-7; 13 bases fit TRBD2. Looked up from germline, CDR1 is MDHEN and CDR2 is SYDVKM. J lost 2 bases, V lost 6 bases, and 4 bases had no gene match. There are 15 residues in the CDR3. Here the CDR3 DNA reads TGTGCCAGCAGCCAGGGACTAGCGGGACCCTACGAGCAGTACTTC. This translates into CASSQGLAGPYEQYF.

CDR3 region: CASTPRGFTDTQYF. The CDR3, as DNA: TGTGCCAGCACTCCTCGAGGATTCACAGATACGCAGTATTTT. V and J are TRBV2 and TRBJ2-3; no reliable D call. V gave up 7 bases and J gave up 2 bases, with 13 bases separating them. Germline V gene sequence: CDR1 SNHLY, CDR2 FYNNEI. The CDR3 has 14 residues.

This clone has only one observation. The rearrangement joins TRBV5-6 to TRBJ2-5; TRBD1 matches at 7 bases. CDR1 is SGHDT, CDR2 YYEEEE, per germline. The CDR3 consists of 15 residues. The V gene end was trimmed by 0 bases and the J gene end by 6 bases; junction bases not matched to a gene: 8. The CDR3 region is CASSLDRGSAKTQYF. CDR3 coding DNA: TGTGCCAGCAGCTTGGACAGGGGATCAGCAAAGACCCAGTACTTC.

The CDR3 nucleotides are TGTGCCTGGAGTACGCGTATAGCGGGGGGAAGCCAAGAGACCCAGTACTTC. Protein sequence: CAWSTRIAGGSQETQYF. The chain recombines TRBV30 with TRBJ2-5; 10 bases agree with TRBD2. The germline gives CDR1 GTSNPN, CDR2 SVGIG (reference sequence). CDR3 size: 17 residues. J gave up 1 base and V 2 bases, and 10 bases lay outside the gene matches.

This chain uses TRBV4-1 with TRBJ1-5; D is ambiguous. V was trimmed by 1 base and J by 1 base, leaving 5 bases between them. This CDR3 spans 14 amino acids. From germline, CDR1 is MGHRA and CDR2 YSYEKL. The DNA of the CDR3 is TGCGCCAGCAGCCAAGCGGGCAGCAATCAGCCCCAGCATTTT. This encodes CASSQAGSNQPQHF.

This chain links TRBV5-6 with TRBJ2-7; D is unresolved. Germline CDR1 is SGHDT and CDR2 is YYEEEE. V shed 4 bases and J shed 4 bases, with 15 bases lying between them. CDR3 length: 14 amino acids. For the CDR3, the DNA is TGTGCCAGCAGCCCCCGAGGTGCCGATTACGAGCAGTACTTC. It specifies CASSPRGADYEQYF. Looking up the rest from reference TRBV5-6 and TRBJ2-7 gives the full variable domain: DAGVTQSPTHLIKTRGQQVTLRCSPKSGHDTVSWYQQALGQGPQFIFQYYEEEERQRGNFPDRFSGHQFPNYSSELNVNALLLGDSALYLCASSPRGADYEQYFGPGTRLTVT.

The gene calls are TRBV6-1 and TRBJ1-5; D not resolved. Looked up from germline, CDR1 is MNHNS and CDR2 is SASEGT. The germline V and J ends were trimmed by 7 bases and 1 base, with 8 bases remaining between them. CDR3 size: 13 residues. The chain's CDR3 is CASNIGSNQPQHF. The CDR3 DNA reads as TGTGCCAGCAACATCGGGAGCAATCAGCCCCAGCATTTT.

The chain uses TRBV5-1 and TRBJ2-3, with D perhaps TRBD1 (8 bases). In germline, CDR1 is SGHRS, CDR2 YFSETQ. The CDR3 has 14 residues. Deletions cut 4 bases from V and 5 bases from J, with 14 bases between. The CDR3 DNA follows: TGCGCCAGCAGCCCGGACAGGGAGGGAGATACGCAGTATTTT. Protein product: CASSPDREGDTQYF.

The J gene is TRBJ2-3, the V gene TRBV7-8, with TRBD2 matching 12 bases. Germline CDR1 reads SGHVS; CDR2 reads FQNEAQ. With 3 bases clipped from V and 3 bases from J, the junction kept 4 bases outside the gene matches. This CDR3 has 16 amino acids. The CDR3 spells CASSFASGRATDTQYF. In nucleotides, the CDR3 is TGTGCCAGCAGCTTTGCTAGCGGGAGGGCGACAGATACGCAGTATTTT.

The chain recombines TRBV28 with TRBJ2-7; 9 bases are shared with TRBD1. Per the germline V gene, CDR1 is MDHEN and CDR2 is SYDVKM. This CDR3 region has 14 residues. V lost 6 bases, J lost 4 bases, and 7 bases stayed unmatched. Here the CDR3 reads CASSPGTGRYEQYF. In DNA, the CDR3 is TGTGCCAGCAGCCCCGGGACAGGGAGGTACGAGCAGTACTTC.

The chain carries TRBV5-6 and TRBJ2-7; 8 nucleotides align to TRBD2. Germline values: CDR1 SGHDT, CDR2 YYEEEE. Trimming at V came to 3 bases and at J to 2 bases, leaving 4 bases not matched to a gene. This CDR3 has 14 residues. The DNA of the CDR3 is TGTGCCAGCAGCTCGGGGGGGGCCGCCTACGAGCAGTACTTC. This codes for CASSSGGAAYEQYF.

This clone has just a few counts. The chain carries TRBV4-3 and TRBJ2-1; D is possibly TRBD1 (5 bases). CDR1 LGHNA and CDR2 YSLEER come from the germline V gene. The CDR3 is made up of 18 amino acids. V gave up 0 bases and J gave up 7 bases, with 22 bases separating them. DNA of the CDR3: TGCGCCAGCAGCCAAGACCGTTCTATTGGAAGGGGTGGGAATGAGCAGTTCTTC. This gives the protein CASSQDRSIGRGGNEQFF.

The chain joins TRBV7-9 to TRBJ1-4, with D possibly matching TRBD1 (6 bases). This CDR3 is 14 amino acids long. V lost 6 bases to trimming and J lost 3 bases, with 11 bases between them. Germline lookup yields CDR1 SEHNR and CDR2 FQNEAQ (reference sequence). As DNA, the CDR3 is TGTGCCAGCAGACCAGACAGGTCTAATGAAAAACTGTTTTTT. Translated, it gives CASRPDRSNEKLFF. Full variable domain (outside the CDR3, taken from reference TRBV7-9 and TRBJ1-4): DTGVSQNPRHKITKRGQNVTFRCDPISEHNRLYWYRQTLGQGPEFLTYFQNEAQLEKSRLLSDRFSAERPKGSFSTLEIQRTEQGDSAMYLCASRPDRSNEKLFFGSGTQLSVL.

CDR3 amino acids: CATSIDRGITGNTIYF. As DNA, the CDR3 is TGTGCCACCAGCATCGACAGGGGGATAACTGGAAACACCATATATTTT. This chain joins TRBV15 and TRBJ1-3, with 9 bases lining up with TRBD1. The CDR3 totals 16 residues. Germline V gene data show CDR1 as LNHNV and CDR2 as YYDKDF (reference sequence). V lost 4 bases and J lost 2; bases outside the gene matches: 6.

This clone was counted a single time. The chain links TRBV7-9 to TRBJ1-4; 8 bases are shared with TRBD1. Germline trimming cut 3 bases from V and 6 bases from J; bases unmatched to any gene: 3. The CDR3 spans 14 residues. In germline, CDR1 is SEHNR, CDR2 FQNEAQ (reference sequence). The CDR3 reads CASSFGQGDEKLFF. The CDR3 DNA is TGTGCCAGCAGCTTTGGACAGGGAGATGAAAAACTGTTTTTT.

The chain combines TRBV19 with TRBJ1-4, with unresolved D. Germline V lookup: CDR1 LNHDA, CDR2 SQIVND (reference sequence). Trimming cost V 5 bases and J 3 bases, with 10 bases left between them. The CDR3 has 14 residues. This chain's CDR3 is CASSDQVSNEKLFF. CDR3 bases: TGTGCCAGTAGTGACCAGGTTTCTAATGAAAAACTGTTTTTT.

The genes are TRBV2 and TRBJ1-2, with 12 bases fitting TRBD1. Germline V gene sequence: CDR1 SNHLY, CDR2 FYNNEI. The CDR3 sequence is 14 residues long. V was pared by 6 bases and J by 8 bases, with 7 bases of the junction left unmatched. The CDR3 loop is CASSLAGTGGGYTF. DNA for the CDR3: TGTGCCAGCAGCCTAGCCGGGACAGGGGGCGGCTACACCTTC.

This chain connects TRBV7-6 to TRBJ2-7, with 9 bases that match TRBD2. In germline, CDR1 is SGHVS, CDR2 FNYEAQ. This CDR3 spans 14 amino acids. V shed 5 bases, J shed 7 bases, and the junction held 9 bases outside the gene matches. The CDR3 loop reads CASSPLAGPGEQYF. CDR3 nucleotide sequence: TGTGCCAGCAGCCCCCTAGCGGGACCTGGGGAGCAGTACTTC.

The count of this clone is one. The chain's CDR3 is CASSTGTGGTYNEQFF. For the CDR3, the DNA is TGTGCCAGCAGTACCGGGACAGGGGGCACGTACAATGAGCAGTTCTTC. The V call is TRBV28, the J call TRBJ2-1; TRBD1 matches 12 bases. The germline CDR1 and CDR2 sequences are MDHEN and SYDVKM. The ends lost 5 bases at V and 4 bases at J; junction bases unmatched: 6. The CDR3 contains 16 residues.